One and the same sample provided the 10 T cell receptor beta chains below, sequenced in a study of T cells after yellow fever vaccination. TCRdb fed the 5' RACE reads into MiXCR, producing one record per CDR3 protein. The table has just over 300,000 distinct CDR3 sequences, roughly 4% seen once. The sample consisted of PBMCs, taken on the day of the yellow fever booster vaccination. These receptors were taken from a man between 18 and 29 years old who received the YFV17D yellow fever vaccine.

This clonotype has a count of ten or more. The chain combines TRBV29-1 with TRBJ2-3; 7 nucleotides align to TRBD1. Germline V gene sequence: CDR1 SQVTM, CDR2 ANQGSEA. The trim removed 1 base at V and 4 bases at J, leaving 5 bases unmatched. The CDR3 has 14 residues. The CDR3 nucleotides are TGCAGCGTTGAAGGGACAGGTTTGGCAGATACGCAGTATTTT. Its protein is CSVEGTGLADTQYF.

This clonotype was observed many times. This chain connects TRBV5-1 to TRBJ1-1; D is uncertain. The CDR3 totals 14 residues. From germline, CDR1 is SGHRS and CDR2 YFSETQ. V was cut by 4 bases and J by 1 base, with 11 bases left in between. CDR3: CASSETDGNTEAFF. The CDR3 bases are TGCGCCAGCAGCGAAACCGACGGGAACACTGAAGCTTTCTTT.

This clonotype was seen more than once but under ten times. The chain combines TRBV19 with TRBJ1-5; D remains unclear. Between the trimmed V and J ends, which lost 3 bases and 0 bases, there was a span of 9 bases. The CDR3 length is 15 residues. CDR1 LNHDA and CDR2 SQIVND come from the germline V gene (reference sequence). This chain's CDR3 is CASSIFRNSNQPQHF. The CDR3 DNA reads TGTGCCAGTAGTATTTTCCGGAATAGCAATCAGCCCCAGCATTTT.

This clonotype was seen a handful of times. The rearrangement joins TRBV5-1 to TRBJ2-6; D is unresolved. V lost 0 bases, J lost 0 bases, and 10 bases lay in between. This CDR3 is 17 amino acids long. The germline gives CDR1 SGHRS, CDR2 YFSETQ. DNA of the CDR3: TGCGCCAGCAGCTTGGTGGCAGAAAGCTCTGGGGCCAACGTCCTGACTTTC. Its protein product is CASSLVAESSGANVLTF.

The CDR3, as DNA: TGTGCCAGCAGCCAAGAATCCAGGGAAGCTTTCTTT. Its protein is CASSQESREAFF. V usage is TRBV3-1 and J usage is TRBJ1-1, with D uncertain. The V end lost 0 bases, the J end lost 8 bases, and 7 bases lay between the germline ends. Germline V gene lookup returns CDR1 LGHDT and CDR2 YNNKEL (reference sequence). The CDR3 extends over 12 amino acids.

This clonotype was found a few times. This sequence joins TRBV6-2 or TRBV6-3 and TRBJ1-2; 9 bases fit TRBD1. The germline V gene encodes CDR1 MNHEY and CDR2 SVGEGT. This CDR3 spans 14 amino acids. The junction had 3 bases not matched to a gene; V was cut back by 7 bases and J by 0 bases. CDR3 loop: CASTDRGTNYGYTF. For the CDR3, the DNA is TGTGCCAGCACCGACAGGGGGACTAACTATGGCTACACCTTC.

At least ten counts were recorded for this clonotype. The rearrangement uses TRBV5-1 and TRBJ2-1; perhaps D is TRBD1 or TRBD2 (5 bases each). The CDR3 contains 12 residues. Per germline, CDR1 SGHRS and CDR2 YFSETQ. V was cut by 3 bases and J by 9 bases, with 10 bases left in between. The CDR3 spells CASSSVGTEQFF. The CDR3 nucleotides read TGCGCCAGCAGCTCGGTAGGGACTGAGCAGTTCTTC.

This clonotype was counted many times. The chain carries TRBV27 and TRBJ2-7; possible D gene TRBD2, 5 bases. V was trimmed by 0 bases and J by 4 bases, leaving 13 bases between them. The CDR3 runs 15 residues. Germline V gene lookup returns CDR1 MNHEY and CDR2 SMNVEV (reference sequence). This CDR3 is CASSLSSSSVYEQYF. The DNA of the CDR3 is TGTGCCAGCAGTTTATCTTCAAGTAGCGTGTACGAGCAGTACTTC.

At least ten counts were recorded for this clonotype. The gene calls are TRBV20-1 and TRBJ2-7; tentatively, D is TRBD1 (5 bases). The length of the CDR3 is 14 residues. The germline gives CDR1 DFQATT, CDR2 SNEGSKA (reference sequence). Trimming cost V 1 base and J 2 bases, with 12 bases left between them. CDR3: CSARGGTAPYEQYF. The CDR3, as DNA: TGCAGTGCTAGAGGGGGCACAGCCCCCTACGAGCAGTACTTC.

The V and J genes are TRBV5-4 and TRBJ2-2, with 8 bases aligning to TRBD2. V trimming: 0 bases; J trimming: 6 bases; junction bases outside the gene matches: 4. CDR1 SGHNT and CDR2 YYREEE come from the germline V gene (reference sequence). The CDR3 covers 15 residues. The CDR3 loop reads CASSLVGGAAGELFF. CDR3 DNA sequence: TGTGCCAGCAGCTTGGTCGGGGGGGCCGCCGGGGAGCTGTTTTTT.